This is a list of T cell receptor beta chains from one sample in a study of blood T cell repertoires in COVID-19. Assay used: immunoSEQ multiplex PCR; TCRdb lists only in-frame clones, some missing. This table has some 170,000 clones, roughly 88% appearing once. The sequenced sample was PBMCs or T cells enriched from blood (not recorded which). These receptors originate from a man between 50 and 59 years old who had recovered from COVID-19. Both conserved end residues are part of each CDR3. A D gene is named only where the DNA matches it firmly. The size field is filled for only some rows; it gives once, few, many or a size class.

D gene,clone size,V gene,J gene,CDR3 DNA,CDR3 protein
-,-,TRBV12-3/TRBV12-4,TRBJ1-4,TGTGCCAGCAGTTCCCAGGTTCTGGAAAAACTGTTTTTT,CASSSQVLEKLFF
-,-,TRBV7-2,TRBJ1-5,TGTGCCAGCAGCCCCCGGACGGGGGGCAATCAGCCCCAGCATTTT,CASSPRTGGNQPQHF
TRBD1,-,TRBV6-5,TRBJ2-7,TGTGCCAGCAGTTACTCGGAGGACAGGGGGCCATACGAGCAGTACTTC,CASSYSEDRGPYEQYF
-,-,TRBV20-1,TRBJ1-1,TGCAGTGCTCGGAGGGACACTGAAGCTTTCTTT,CSARRDTEAFF
TRBD2,-,TRBV24-1,TRBJ2-3,TGTGCCACCAGTGATCGTGGACTAGCAGCCAGCACAGATACGCAGTATTTT,CATSDRGLAASTDTQYF
TRBD1,-,TRBV6-2/TRBV6-3,TRBJ1-5,TGTGCCAGTAGTACAGGCGGGACAGGGGTTCAGCCCCAGCATTTT,CASSTGGTGVQPQHF
-,-,TRBV7-9,TRBJ1-2,TGTGCCAGCAGGGAGGTCGGGGGGCAAGACTATGGCTACACCTTC,CASREVGGQDYGYTF
TRBD1,-,TRBV29-1,TRBJ1-2,TGCAGCGTTGCCGTCGGGACAGGGGTACACTATGGCTACACCTTC,CSVAVGTGVHYGYTF
TRBD1,-,TRBV4-2,TRBJ1-5,TGTGCCAGCAGCCAACCGGGACAGGGGCAGCCCCAGCATTTT,CASSQPGQGQPQHF
-,-,TRBV3-1/TRBV3-2,TRBJ1-5,TGTGCCAGCAGCCAACATGCACCCTTTTCGGGTAACAATCAGCCCCAGCATTTT,CASSQHAPFSGNNQPQHF
TRBD2,many,TRBV4-1,TRBJ2-5,TGCGCCAGCAGCCAAGATTTAGCGGGGGGGCCGACCCAGTACTTC,CASSQDLAGGPTQYF
-,-,TRBV5-8,TRBJ1-1,TGTGCCAGCAGCTTGGCGGGGGGTCTGCAAGCTTTCTTT,CASSLAGGLQAFF
TRBD1,-,TRBV14,TRBJ2-7,TGTGCCAGCAGCCAGGGACAGGGCCTTTCCTACGAGCAGTACTTC,CASSQGQGLSYEQYF
TRBD2,-,TRBV3-1/TRBV3-2,TRBJ2-1,TGTGCCAGCAGCCCCAGGACTATGCGGGGGAAGCAGTTCTTC,CASSPRTMRGKQFF
-,-,TRBV11-2,TRBJ2-5,TGTGCCAGCAGCTTCAGGCAGTACCAAGAGACCCAGTACTTC,CASSFRQYQETQYF
-,many,TRBV28,TRBJ1-1,TGTGCCAGCAGTCCTTTATACACTGAAGCTTTCTTT,CASSPLYTEAFF
TRBD1,-,TRBV6-5,TRBJ1-2,TGTGCCAGCGGGCAGAACAGGGGCGGCTACACCTTC,CASGQNRGGYTF
TRBD2,-,TRBV30,TRBJ2-3,TGTGCCTGGAGCCAAGGGGAGGGTCGTACGCAGTATTTT,CAWSQGEGRTQYF
-,few,TRBV24-1,TRBJ2-3,TGTGCCACCAGTGCGGGACTTAGCACAGATACGCAGTATTTT,CATSAGLSTDTQYF
TRBD2,-,TRBV5-1,TRBJ2-7,TGCGCCAGCAGCTTTGCCCTTCAGCGGGGGCGCTCCTACGAGCAGTACTTC,CASSFALQRGRSYEQYF
-,-,TRBV7-9,TRBJ1-5,TGTGCCAGCAGCTTATTCGAAGAGGGAGGGTCGTCCCAGCATTTT,CASSLFEEGGSSQHF
TRBD1,-,TRBV5-1,TRBJ2-7,TGCGCCAGCAGCTTGGGAACACAGGGGGTCTCCGGTTACGAGCAGTACTTC,CASSLGTQGVSGYEQYF
-,-,TRBV7-9,TRBJ2-7,TGTGCCAGCAGCTTAGAGGTGAGAACGGGAGAGCAGTACTTC,CASSLEVRTGEQYF
-,-,TRBV2,TRBJ1-5,TGTGCCAGCAGTCCTCAGGGAGGAGGCAATCAGCCCCAGCATTTT,CASSPQGGGNQPQHF
TRBD1,-,TRBV19,TRBJ1-4,TGTGCCAGTAGTATAGGGGACAGGAGAAGTGAAAAACTGTTTTTT,CASSIGDRRSEKLFF
-,few,TRBV2,TRBJ1-1,TGTGCCAGCAGTGGGTTGGGGGCCCGATCTGAAGCTTTCTTT,CASSGLGARSEAFF
-,-,TRBV7-3,TRBJ2-2,TGTGCCAGCAGCTTTGGCAGGGCCACCGGGGAGCTGTTTTTT,CASSFGRATGELFF
TRBD1,-,TRBV7-9,TRBJ1-6,TGTGCCAGCAGCCTGACAGGGGTGGGCAATTCACCCCTCCACTTT,CASSLTGVGNSPLHF
TRBD1,-,TRBV19,TRBJ1-3,TGTGCCAGTAGTTTACAGGGGGCGAGGGGAAACACCATATATTTT,CASSLQGARGNTIYF
-,-,TRBV19,TRBJ1-1,TGTGCCAGTAGTATAGAGGCACAGGTGAACACTGAAGCTTTCTTT,CASSIEAQVNTEAFF
TRBD1,-,TRBV6-5,TRBJ2-7,TGTGCCAGCAGGACAGGGGGGCCCTCCAACGAGCAGTACTTC,CASRTGGPSNEQYF
TRBD1,-,TRBV7-9,TRBJ1-6,TGTGCCAGCAGCCGGGGTGTGGGACAGGGGAATTCACCCCTCCACTTT,CASSRGVGQGNSPLHF
TRBD1,-,TRBV29-1,TRBJ1-5,TGCAGCGTTGCGACAGGGGTTAATCAGCCCCAGCATTTT,CSVATGVNQPQHF
-,-,TRBV6-5,TRBJ2-7,TGTGCCAGCAGTTACACCGGGGGGCCCTACGAGCAGTACTTC,CASSYTGGPYEQYF
-,-,TRBV12-3/TRBV12-4,TRBJ1-4,TGTGCCAGCAGTTTGGGAGGGCTAGAAAAACTGTTTTTT,CASSLGGLEKLFF
-,-,TRBV5-5,TRBJ1-1,TGTGCCAGCAGCCCAGAGGCGGGACTGGGGACTGAAGCTTTCTTT,CASSPEAGLGTEAFF
-,-,TRBV9,TRBJ1-3,TGTGCCAGCAGCGTAGCCCAGTCACCTGGAAACACCATATATTTT,CASSVAQSPGNTIYF
TRBD1,-,TRBV18,TRBJ2-7,TGTGCCAGCTCACCCACTAGGGACAGGGGCATCGAGCAGTACTTC,CASSPTRDRGIEQYF
-,-,TRBV5-1,TRBJ2-2,TGCGCCAGCGGACCGATGAGCTCGGGGACCGGGGAGCTGTTTTTT,CASGPMSSGTGELFF
TRBD2,-,TRBV29-1,TRBJ2-7,TGCAGCGTTGACCGCGGGGGAGAGCAGTACTTC,CSVDRGGEQYF